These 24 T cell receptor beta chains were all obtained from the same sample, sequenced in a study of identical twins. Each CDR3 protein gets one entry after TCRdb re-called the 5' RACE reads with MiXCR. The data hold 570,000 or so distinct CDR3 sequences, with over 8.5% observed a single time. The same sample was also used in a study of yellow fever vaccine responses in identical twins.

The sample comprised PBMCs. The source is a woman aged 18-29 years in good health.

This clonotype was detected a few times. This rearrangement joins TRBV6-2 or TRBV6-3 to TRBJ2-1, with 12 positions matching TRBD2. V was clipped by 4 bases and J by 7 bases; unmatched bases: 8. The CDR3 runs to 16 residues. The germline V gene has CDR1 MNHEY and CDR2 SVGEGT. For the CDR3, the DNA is TGTGCCAGCAGTTCCCCGCTAGCGGGGGGGCTTAATGAGCAGTTCTTC. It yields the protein CASSSPLAGGLNEQFF.

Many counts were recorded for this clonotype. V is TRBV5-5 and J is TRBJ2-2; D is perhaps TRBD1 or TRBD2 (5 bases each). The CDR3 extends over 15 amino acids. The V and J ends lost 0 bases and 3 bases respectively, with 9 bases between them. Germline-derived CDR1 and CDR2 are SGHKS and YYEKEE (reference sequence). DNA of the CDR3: TGTGCCAGCAGCTTGGCGGGGACGGACACCGGGGAGCTGTTTTTT. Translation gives CASSLAGTDTGELFF.

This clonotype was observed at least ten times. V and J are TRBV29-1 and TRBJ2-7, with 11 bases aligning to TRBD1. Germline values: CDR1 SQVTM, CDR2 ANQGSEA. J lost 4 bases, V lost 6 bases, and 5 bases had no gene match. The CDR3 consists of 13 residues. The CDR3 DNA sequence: TGCAGCGTAATCGGACAGGGGGCTTACGAGCAGTACTTC. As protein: CSVIGQGAYEQYF.

This CDR3 is CASRSGQINTEAFF. CDR3 sequence (DNA): TGTGCCAGCCGTTCCGGACAGATAAACACTGAAGCTTTCTTT. V gene TRBV12-3 or TRBV12-4 combines with J gene TRBJ1-1, with a weak D call TRBD1 (6 bases). V was clipped by 8 bases and J by 2 bases, with 15 bases between them. The CDR3 runs to 14 residues.

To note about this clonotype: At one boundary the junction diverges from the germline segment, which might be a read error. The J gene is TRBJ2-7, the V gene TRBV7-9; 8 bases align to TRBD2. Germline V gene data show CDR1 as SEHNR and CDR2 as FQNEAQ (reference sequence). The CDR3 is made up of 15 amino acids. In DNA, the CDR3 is TGTGCCAGCAGCTTTATAGCGGGGACAACCCCCGAGAAGTACTTC. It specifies CASSFIAGTTPEKYF.

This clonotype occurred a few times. CDR3 protein: CSAPAGNTEAFF. CDR3 coding DNA: TGCAGCGCACCGGCGGGGAACACTGAAGCTTTCTTT. V is TRBV29-1 and J is TRBJ1-1; no clear D. This CDR3 is 12 amino acids long. Per the germline V gene, CDR1 is SQVTM and CDR2 is ANQGSEA. V dropped 7 bases and J dropped 1 base, with 10 bases sitting between them.

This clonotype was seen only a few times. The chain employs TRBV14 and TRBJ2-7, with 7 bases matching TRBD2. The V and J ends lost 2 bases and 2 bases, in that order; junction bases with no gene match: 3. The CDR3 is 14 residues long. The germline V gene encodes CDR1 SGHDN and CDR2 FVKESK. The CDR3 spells CASSQSGGTYEQYF. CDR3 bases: TGTGCCAGCAGCCAATCCGGGGGGACCTACGAGCAGTACTTC.

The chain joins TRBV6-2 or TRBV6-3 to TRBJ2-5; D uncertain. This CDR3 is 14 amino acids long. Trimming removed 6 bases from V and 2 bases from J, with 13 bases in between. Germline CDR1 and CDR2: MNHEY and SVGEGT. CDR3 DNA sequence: TGTGCCAGCAGGACCACATGGGGACAAGAGACCCAGTACTTC. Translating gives CASRTTWGQETQYF.

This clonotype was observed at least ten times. Written as DNA, the CDR3 is TGTGCCAGCGCGGGAGGGCCTAGAAATGAGCAGTTCTTC. Encoded protein: CASAGGPRNEQFF. The chain couples TRBV12-3 or TRBV12-4 to TRBJ2-1; 9 bases match TRBD2. V dropped 8 bases and J dropped 7; count of bases not matched to a gene: 6. CDR3 length equals 13 residues.

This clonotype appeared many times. The CDR3, as DNA: TGTGCCAGCAGCTCCCGGGCCACTTCCGGGGAGCTGTTTTTT. This codes for CASSSRATSGELFF. The chain employs TRBV7-2 and TRBJ2-2; D unresolved. This CDR3 is built from 14 residues. V was clipped by 4 bases and J by 6 bases, with 12 bases between them. CDR1 is SGHTA, CDR2 FQGNSA, per germline.

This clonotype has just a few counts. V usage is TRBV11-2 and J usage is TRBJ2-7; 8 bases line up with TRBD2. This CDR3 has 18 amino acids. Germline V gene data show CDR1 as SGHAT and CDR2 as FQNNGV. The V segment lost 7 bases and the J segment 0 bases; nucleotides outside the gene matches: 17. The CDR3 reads CASILGIIAGFRSYEQYF. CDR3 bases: TGTGCCAGCATCCTGGGAATAATAGCGGGGTTCCGCTCCTACGAGCAGTACTTC.

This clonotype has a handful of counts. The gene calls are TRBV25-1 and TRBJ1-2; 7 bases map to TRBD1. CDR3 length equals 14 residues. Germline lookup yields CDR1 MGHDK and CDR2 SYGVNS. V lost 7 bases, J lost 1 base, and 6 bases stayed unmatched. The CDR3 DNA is TGTGCCAGCAATCCGGGACAGCTTAACTATGGCTACACCTTC. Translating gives CASNPGQLNYGYTF.

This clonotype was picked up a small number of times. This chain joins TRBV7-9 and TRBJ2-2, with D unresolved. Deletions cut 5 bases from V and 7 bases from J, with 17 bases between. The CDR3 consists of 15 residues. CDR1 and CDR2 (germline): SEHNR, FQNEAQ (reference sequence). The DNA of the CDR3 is TGTGCCAGCAGCATACTGACCCAGATTCGCGGGGAGCTGTTTTTT. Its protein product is CASSILTQIRGELFF.

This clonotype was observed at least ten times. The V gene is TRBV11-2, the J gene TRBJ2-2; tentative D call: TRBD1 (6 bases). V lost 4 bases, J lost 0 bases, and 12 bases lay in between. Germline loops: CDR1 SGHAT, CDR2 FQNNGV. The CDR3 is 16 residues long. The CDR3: CASSSIRGPNTGELFF. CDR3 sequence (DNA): TGTGCCAGCAGCTCAATCAGGGGACCGAACACCGGGGAGCTGTTTTTT.

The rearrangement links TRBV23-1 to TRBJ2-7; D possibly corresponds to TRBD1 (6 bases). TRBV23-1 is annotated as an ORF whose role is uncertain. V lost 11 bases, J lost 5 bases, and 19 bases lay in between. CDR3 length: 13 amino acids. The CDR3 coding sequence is TGCGCCGGGGCCCTCTGCAGGGGAAACGAGCAGTACTTC. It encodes CAGALCRGNEQYF.

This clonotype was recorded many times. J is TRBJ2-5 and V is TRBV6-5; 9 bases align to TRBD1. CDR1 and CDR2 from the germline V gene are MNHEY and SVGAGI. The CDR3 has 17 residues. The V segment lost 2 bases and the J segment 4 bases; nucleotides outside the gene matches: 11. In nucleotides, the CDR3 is TGTGCCAGCAGTTACGGAAACAGGGGGCCCTTCGGAGAGACCCAGTACTTC. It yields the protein CASSYGNRGPFGETQYF.

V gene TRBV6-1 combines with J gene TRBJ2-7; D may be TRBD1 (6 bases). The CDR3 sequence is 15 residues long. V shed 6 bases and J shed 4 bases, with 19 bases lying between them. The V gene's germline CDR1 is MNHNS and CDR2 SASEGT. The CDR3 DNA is TGTGCCAGCAGCCCGACAGGAGATCTCTATTACGAGCAGTACTTC. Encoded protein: CASSPTGDLYYEQYF.

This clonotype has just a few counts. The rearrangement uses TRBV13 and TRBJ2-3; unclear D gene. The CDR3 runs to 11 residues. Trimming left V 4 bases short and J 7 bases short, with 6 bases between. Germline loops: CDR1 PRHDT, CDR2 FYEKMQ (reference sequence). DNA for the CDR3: TGTGCCAGCAGCTCGGAGAATACGCAGTATTTT. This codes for CASSSENTQYF.

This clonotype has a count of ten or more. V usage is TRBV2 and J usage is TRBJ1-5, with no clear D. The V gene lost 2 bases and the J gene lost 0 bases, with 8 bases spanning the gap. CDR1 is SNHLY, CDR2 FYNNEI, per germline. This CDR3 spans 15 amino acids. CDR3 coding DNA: TGTGCCAGCAGTGAAAGGCAGGTTAGCAATCAGCCCCAGCATTTT. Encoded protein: CASSERQVSNQPQHF.

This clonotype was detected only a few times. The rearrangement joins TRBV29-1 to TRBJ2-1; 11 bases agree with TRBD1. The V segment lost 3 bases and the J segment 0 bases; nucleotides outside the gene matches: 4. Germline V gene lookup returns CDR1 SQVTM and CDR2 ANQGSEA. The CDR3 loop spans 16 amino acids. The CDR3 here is CSVEVGTGGSYNEQFF. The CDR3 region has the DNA TGCAGCGTTGAGGTTGGGACAGGGGGCTCCTACAATGAGCAGTTCTTC.

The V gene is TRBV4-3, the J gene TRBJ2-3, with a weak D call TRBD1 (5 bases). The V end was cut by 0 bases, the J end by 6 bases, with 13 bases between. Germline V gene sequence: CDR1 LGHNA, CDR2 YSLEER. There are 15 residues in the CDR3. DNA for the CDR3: TGCGCCAGCAGCCAAGATGGCCAGGGAATCGATACGCAGTATTTT. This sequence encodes CASSQDGQGIDTQYF.

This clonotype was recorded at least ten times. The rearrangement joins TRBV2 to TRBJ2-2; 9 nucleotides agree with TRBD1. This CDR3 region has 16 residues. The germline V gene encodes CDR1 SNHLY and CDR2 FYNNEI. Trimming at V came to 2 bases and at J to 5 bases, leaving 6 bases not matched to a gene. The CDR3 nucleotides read TGTGCCAGCAGTGAACCACGGGGGACAGGGACCGGGGAGCTGTTTTTT. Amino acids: CASSEPRGTGTGELFF.

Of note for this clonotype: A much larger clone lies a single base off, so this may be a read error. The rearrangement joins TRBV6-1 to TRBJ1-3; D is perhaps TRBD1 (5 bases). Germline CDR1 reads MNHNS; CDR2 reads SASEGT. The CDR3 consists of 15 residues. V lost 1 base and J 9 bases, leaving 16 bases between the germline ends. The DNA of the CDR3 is TGTGCCAGCAGTGAAGGTTCCCGGAAAGGGGTCACCATATATTTT. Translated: CASSEGSRKGVTIYF.

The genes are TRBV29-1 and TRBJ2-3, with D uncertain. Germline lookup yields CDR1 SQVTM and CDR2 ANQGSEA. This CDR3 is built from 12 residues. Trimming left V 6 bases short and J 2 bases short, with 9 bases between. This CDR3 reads CSVMKDTDTQYF. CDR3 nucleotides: TGCAGCGTGATGAAAGACACAGATACGCAGTATTTT.